These T cell receptor beta chains were read from a single sample in a study of blood T cell repertoires in COVID-19. Method: immunoSEQ multiplex PCR; TCRdb's copy keeps in-frame clones and lacks some. Of over 200,000 clones in the sample, 90% were seen once. Sequenced: PBMCs or T cells enriched from blood (not recorded which). These receptors were collected from a man in his thirties or forties who had recovered from COVID-19. CDR3s include the opening cysteine and the closing phenylalanine or tryptophan. Fields, in order: J gene, clone size, V gene, D gene, CDR3 DNA, CDR3 protein. The D gene is left open where the match is weak. Size tells how often a clone was seen (once, few, many) or the class of an expanded clone, and some rows leave it out.

TRBJ1-2	NA	TRBV18	NA	TGTGCCAGCTCACCGGCGGGCGACGGCTATGGCTACACCTTC	CASSPAGDGYGYTF
TRBJ2-3	NA	TRBV5-4	TRBD2	TGTGCCAGCAGCTTGGCCGGGAGGACTAGCGTTAGCACAGATACGCAGTATTTT	CASSLAGRTSVSTDTQYF
TRBJ1-5	NA	TRBV7-6	NA	TGTGCCAGCAGCGCAAGCCTAGGGACTGCTGAGTCCCAGCATTTT	CASSASLGTAESQHF
TRBJ2-5	NA	TRBV5-1	NA	TGCGCCAGCAGCTTGGCTGTCCCGGTGAGGGAGACCCAGTACTTC	CASSLAVPVRETQYF
TRBJ2-3	NA	TRBV19	TRBD2	TGTGCCATCTCCACCGGGGGAGCGGGGGGGGATACGCAGTATTTT	CAISTGGAGGDTQYF
TRBJ2-1	once	TRBV19	TRBD2	TGTGCCAGTAGTATAGATGCGGGAGGTTACAATGAGCAGTTCTTC	CASSIDAGGYNEQFF
TRBJ1-4	NA	TRBV5-1	TRBD1	TGCGCCAGCAGACCGACAGGGTTTAATGAAAAACTGTTTTTT	CASRPTGFNEKLFF
TRBJ1-6	NA	TRBV5-1	NA	TGCGCCAGCAGCTTGGTGGCGGCTAATAATTCACCCCTCCACTTT	CASSLVAANNSPLHF
TRBJ1-2	many	TRBV6-2/TRBV6-3	TRBD1	TGTGCCAGCAGTTACTCGACAGGGGGCTATGGCTACACCTTC	CASSYSTGGYGYTF
TRBJ2-5	NA	TRBV30	TRBD2	TGTGCCTGGACTGAAACCGGGACTAGAATGTCGGGGACCCAGTACTTC	CAWTETGTRMSGTQYF
TRBJ2-7	NA	TRBV3-1/TRBV3-2	NA	TGTGCCAGCAGCCGAGGGAACGAGCAGTACTTC	CASSRGNEQYF
TRBJ1-1	NA	TRBV5-4	NA	TGTGCCAGCAGCTTGGAGGCCAGGCGCACTGAAGCTTTCTTT	CASSLEARRTEAFF
TRBJ2-1	NA	TRBV27	NA	TGTGCCAGCAGTCCGCTGACACTTTACAATGAGCAGTTCTTC	CASSPLTLYNEQFF
TRBJ2-1	NA	TRBV6-6	TRBD2	TGTGCCAGCAGGCAACTAGCGGGAGGGCCGGCTGAGCAGTTCTTC	CASRQLAGGPAEQFF
TRBJ2-1	NA	TRBV7-2	TRBD2	TGTGCCAGCAGCTTACTGCTAGCGGGAGGCTACAATGAGCAGTTCTTC	CASSLLLAGGYNEQFF
TRBJ1-5	NA	TRBV7-8	TRBD1	TGTGCCAGCAGCTCACAGGGGTATGATCAGCCCCAGCATTTT	CASSSQGYDQPQHF
TRBJ2-7	once	TRBV10-2	TRBD2	TGCGCCAGCAGAGATGGACTAGCTCTGAGCTACGAGCAGTACTTC	CASRDGLALSYEQYF